The 8 T cell receptor beta chains listed next were all sequenced from one sample in a study of blood T cell repertoires in COVID-19 (dated by TCRdb to between 2020 and 2021). Library creation used the immunoSEQ multiplex PCR assay. As stored in TCRdb, this immuneACCESS dataset retains in-frame rearrangements with V and J assigned. A fraction of the clones does not appear; measured against another copy, unresolved V genes explain less than half of the discrepancy, and the remainder lacks a known reason. In all, the sample holds 200,000 to 250,000 clones, and around 82% of those were seen once. Approximately 4.9% of the sample belongs to the ten largest clones. The sample consisted of peripheral blood. Receptors were obtained from a woman of 80 years or more with active or convalescent COVID-19.

This clone was counted once. The V and J genes are TRBV7-9 and TRBJ1-1, with D perhaps TRBD1 (6 bases). CDR1 is SEHNR, CDR2 FQNEAQ, per germline (reference sequence). This CDR3 region has 14 residues. Deletions cut 3 bases from V and 2 bases from J, with 10 bases between. DNA for the CDR3: TGTGCCAGCAGCTTGGGGGCCCAAAACACTGAAGCTTTCTTT. It is translated as CASSLGAQNTEAFF.

This sequence joins TRBV5-4 and TRBJ2-4; 7 bases fit TRBD1. J gave up 9 bases and V 4 bases, and 13 bases lay outside the gene matches. Germline V gives CDR1 SGHNT, CDR2 YYREEE (reference sequence). The CDR3 sequence is 15 residues long. The CDR3 bases are TGTGCCAGCAGCATCGAGACAGGGTGGGACGGCATTCAGTACTTC. It specifies CASSIETGWDGIQYF.

This rearrangement joins TRBV6-5 to TRBJ1-1; 7 bases align to TRBD1. The J segment lost 0 bases and the V segment lost 6 bases, leaving 4 bases of the junction unmatched. The CDR3 has 14 residues. Germline-derived CDR1 and CDR2 are MNHEY and SVGAGI. The CDR3 spells CASSTDRLNTEAFF. The CDR3 bases are TGTGCCAGCAGCACGGACAGGTTGAACACTGAAGCTTTCTTT.

This CDR3 is CSVAERSGNGYTF. The CDR3 region has the DNA TGCAGCGTTGCAGAAAGATCAGGGAATGGCTACACCTTC. V is TRBV29-1 and J is TRBJ1-2; D might be TRBD1 (5 bases). The V end was cut by 4 bases, the J end by 6 bases, with 15 bases between. Per germline, CDR1 SQVTM and CDR2 ANQGSEA. This CDR3 is built from 13 residues.

This chain links TRBV5-1 with TRBJ1-1; 9 bases fit TRBD1. This CDR3 has 16 residues. Trimming at V came to 3 bases and at J to 1 base, leaving 7 bases not matched to a gene. CDR1 is SGHRS, CDR2 YFSETQ, per germline. The CDR3 DNA follows: TGCGCCAGCAGCTGGACAGGGGTGGTTACGAACACTGAAGCTTTCTTT. Translation: CASSWTGVVTNTEAFF.

The table lists this clone with a count of one. The rearrangement links TRBV27 to TRBJ2-7; the D is unclear. Per the germline V gene, CDR1 is MNHEY and CDR2 is SMNVEV (reference sequence). Trimming cost V 3 bases and J 6 bases, with 12 bases left between them. The length of the CDR3 is 13 residues. The CDR3 nucleotides read TGTGCCAGCAGTTTTATAGTGTTCGGCGAGCAGTACTTC. It translates to CASSFIVFGEQYF.

V is TRBV5-6 and J is TRBJ1-5; 7 nucleotides agree with TRBD1. CDR1 is SGHDT and CDR2 is YYEEEE in the germline V gene. Trimming removed 1 base from V and 5 bases from J; junction bases left unmatched: 9. The CDR3 runs 16 residues. CDR3 in DNA: TGTGCCAGCAGCTTGAAAAGCAGGGGGATTTATCAGCCCCAGCATTTT. Residues: CASSLKSRGIYQPQHF.

J is TRBJ2-7 and V is TRBV4-2, with D possibly being TRBD2 (6 bases). CDR3 length equals 15 residues. The V gene's germline CDR1 is LGHNA and CDR2 YNFKEQ. Trimming cost V 3 bases and J 3 bases, with 15 bases left between them. CDR3 sequence (DNA): TGTGCCAGCAGCCAGGGCTTTGGGCGGGGCTACGAGCAGTACTTC. This gives the protein CASSQGFGRGYEQYF.